What follows are 11 T cell receptor beta chains derived from one specimen sequenced in a study of CD8 T cells in ankylosing spondylitis. Findings of the study overall: Among TCR beta sequences, a motif of eight highly homologous variants appeared characteristic of ankylosing spondylitis blood.

The antigens of these receptors remain unknown. In TCRdb, the 5' RACE reads were re-called with MiXCR into one record per CDR3 protein. Of some 800,000 distinct CDR3 sequences in the sample, about 11% were seen once. The sequenced material came from blood, either unsorted or a sorted T cell fraction (not recorded which). These receptors were collected from a male donor with ankylosing spondylitis.

This clonotype was found a few times. The rearrangement joins TRBV4-2 to TRBJ2-5, with 13 bases matching TRBD2. The CDR3 has 18 amino acids. The V gene end was trimmed by 1 base and the J gene end by 4 bases; junction bases not matched to a gene: 9. CDR1 is LGHNA, CDR2 YNFKEQ, per germline. The CDR3 DNA reads as TGTGCCAGCAGCCAAGGCCGACTAGCGGGGGGTGAGGGAGAGACCCAGTACTTC. Translating it yields CASSQGRLAGGEGETQYF.

The V and J genes are TRBV29-1 and TRBJ2-1, with TRBD2 matching over 8 bases. The CDR3 covers 14 residues. The V segment lost 3 bases and the J segment 3 bases; nucleotides outside the gene matches: 4. Germline-derived CDR1 and CDR2 are SQVTM and ANQGSEA. This CDR3 reads CSVESGSFYNEQFF. The DNA of the CDR3 is TGCAGCGTTGAGAGCGGGAGCTTCTACAATGAGCAGTTCTTC.

The CDR3 DNA follows: TGCGCCAGCAGCATGACTAGCGGGAGGGCCAAAAACATTCAGTACTTC. It yields the protein CASSMTSGRAKNIQYF. J is TRBJ2-4 and V is TRBV5-1; TRBD2 agrees at 13 bases. With 4 bases clipped from V and 1 base from J, the junction kept 2 bases outside the gene matches. Germline loops: CDR1 SGHRS, CDR2 YFSETQ. This CDR3 has 16 amino acids.

This clonotype was observed a handful of times. The chain links TRBV20-1 to TRBJ2-5; a possible D gene is TRBD2 (5 bases). CDR1 DFQATT and CDR2 SNEGSKA come from the germline V gene (reference sequence). The CDR3 is made up of 14 amino acids. V was clipped by 6 bases and J by 0 bases, with 14 bases between them. CDR3 in amino acids: CSARAWRDQETQYF. In DNA form, the CDR3 reads TGCAGTGCGAGGGCCTGGCGGGACCAAGAGACCCAGTACTTC.

This clonotype appeared many times. The V call is TRBV20-1, the J call TRBJ1-1, with D maybe TRBD1 (6 bases). This CDR3 is built from 13 residues. The V end lost 5 bases, the J end lost 1 base, and 11 bases lay between the germline ends. The germline V gene has CDR1 DFQATT and CDR2 SNEGSKA (reference sequence). The CDR3 protein is CSAWDNRNTEAFF. CDR3 nucleotides: TGCAGTGCTTGGGACAACCGGAACACTGAAGCTTTCTTT.

This clonotype came up a few times. The chain couples TRBV20-1 to TRBJ2-7, with 8 nucleotides matching TRBD1. This CDR3 contains 16 residues. With 0 bases clipped from V and 3 bases from J, the junction kept 10 bases outside the gene matches. The germline CDR1 and CDR2 sequences are DFQATT and SNEGSKA (reference sequence). In DNA, the CDR3 is TGCAGTGCTAGAGACCCAAGGACAGGGATGAACTACGAGCAGTACTTC. This codes for CSARDPRTGMNYEQYF.

This clonotype was recorded a few times. This chain connects TRBV10-3 to TRBJ2-5, with D perhaps matching TRBD1 or TRBD2 (5 bases each). Germline loops: CDR1 ENHRY, CDR2 SYGVKD. CDR3 length: 15 residues. Trimming left V 3 bases short and J 5 bases short, with 16 bases between. The CDR3 sequence: CAISDGGREPETQYF. CDR3 DNA: TGTGCCATCAGTGATGGAGGCAGGGAGCCCGAGACCCAGTACTTC.

Only a few counts were recorded for this clonotype. The V and J genes are TRBV6-5 and TRBJ1-1; TRBD1 aligns across 7 bases. Germline CDR1 and CDR2: MNHEY and SVGAGI. The CDR3 covers 16 residues. The V gene end was trimmed by 4 bases and the J gene end by 0 bases; junction bases not matched to a gene: 8. The CDR3 protein is CASSLWTGFMNTEAFF. The CDR3 DNA is TGTGCCAGCAGTTTGTGGACAGGCTTTATGAACACTGAAGCTTTCTTT.

The CDR3 loop reads CASTPMSARQETQYF. The CDR3 DNA follows: TGTGCCAGCACTCCCATGAGCGCGAGGCAAGAGACCCAGTACTTC. The chain uses TRBV13 and TRBJ2-5; unclear D gene. The CDR3 runs 15 residues. The ends were cut back, 7 bases at V and 2 bases at J, with 17 bases in the middle. CDR1 is PRHDT, CDR2 FYEKMQ, per germline (reference sequence).

This clonotype was detected many times. The chain is built from TRBV20-1 and TRBJ1-5, with D possibly matching TRBD1 (5 bases). The CDR3 sequence is 13 residues long. Trimming removed 5 bases at V and 6 bases at J, with 14 bases between. From germline, CDR1 is DFQATT and CDR2 SNEGSKA (reference sequence). DNA of the CDR3: TGCAGTGCTCGAGCTAGGGGCAGTCAGCCCCAGCATTTT. It encodes CSARARGSQPQHF.

The chain is built from TRBV30 and TRBJ1-2; D is ambiguous. Deletions cut 3 bases from V and 8 bases from J, with 10 bases between. The CDR3 covers 11 residues. Germline assignment: CDR1 GTSNPN and CDR2 SVGIG (reference sequence). The CDR3 protein is CAWSASRGYTF. The CDR3 DNA reads TGTGCCTGGAGCGCCAGTAGGGGCTACACCTTC.